Listed below are T cell receptor beta chains from one sample, sequenced in a study of shared clonotypes between healthy human individuals. TCRdb's table, derived via immunoSEQ multiplex PCR, lists solely in-frame clones and lacks some. Here the sample spans hundreds of thousands of clones, about 97% being singletons. The sample consisted of naive CD8+ T cells sorted from blood. These TCRs come from a young man in good health. CDR3s include the opening cysteine and the closing phenylalanine or tryptophan. A D gene is named only where the DNA matches it firmly. The size field is filled for only some rows; it gives once, few, many or a size class.

clone size: .; J gene: TRBJ1-5; D gene: .; V gene: TRBV7-9; CDR3 length: 15; CDR3 DNA: TGTGCCAGCAGCTCGGACACGATTAGCAATCAGCCCCAGCATTTT; CDR3 protein: CASSSDTISNQPQHF
clone size: .; J gene: TRBJ2-3; D gene: TRBD2; V gene: TRBV27; CDR3 length: 15; CDR3 DNA: TGTGCCAGCAGTGCCTCTAGCGGGAGAACAGATACGCAGTATTTT; CDR3 protein: CASSASSGRTDTQYF
clone size: .; J gene: TRBJ1-4; D gene: .; V gene: TRBV14; CDR3 length: 12; CDR3 DNA: TGTGCCAGCAGCCGGGTGAGGGAAAAACTGTTTTTT; CDR3 protein: CASSRVREKLFF
clone size: .; J gene: TRBJ2-4; D gene: .; V gene: TRBV28; CDR3 length: 16; CDR3 DNA: TGTGCCAGCAGTTTGCCACAGGGACCCGCCAAAAACATTCAGTACTTC; CDR3 protein: CASSLPQGPAKNIQYF
clone size: .; J gene: TRBJ1-2; D gene: .; V gene: TRBV6-5; CDR3 length: 14; CDR3 DNA: TGTGCCAGCATGTCCGGGACAAAGAACTATGGCTACACCTTC; CDR3 protein: CASMSGTKNYGYTF
clone size: .; J gene: TRBJ2-5; D gene: .; V gene: TRBV6-1; CDR3 length: 14; CDR3 DNA: TGTGCCAGCAGTGAAGTTGAGGCCAGAGAGACCCAGTACTTC; CDR3 protein: CASSEVEARETQYF
clone size: .; J gene: TRBJ2-7; D gene: TRBD1; V gene: TRBV2; CDR3 length: 14; CDR3 DNA: TGTGCCAGCTCCTCTAGACAGGGTGCCTACGAGCAGTACTTC; CDR3 protein: CASSSRQGAYEQYF
clone size: .; J gene: TRBJ1-3; D gene: .; V gene: TRBV5-8; CDR3 length: 17; CDR3 DNA: TGTGCCAGCAGCACCCGGGGAGGGGCGAGCTCTGGAAACACCATATATTTT; CDR3 protein: CASSTRGGASSGNTIYF
clone size: .; J gene: TRBJ2-7; D gene: .; V gene: TRBV27; CDR3 length: 12; CDR3 DNA: TGTGCCAGCCGTAAAGGGGGCTACGAGCAGTACTTC; CDR3 protein: CASRKGGYEQYF
clone size: once; J gene: TRBJ1-5; D gene: .; V gene: TRBV28; CDR3 length: 12; CDR3 DNA: TGTGCCAGCAGTTTTAGGGGTCAGCCCCAGCATTTT; CDR3 protein: CASSFRGQPQHF
clone size: .; J gene: TRBJ2-7; D gene: .; V gene: TRBV6-1; CDR3 length: 17; CDR3 DNA: TGTGCCAGCAGTGAAGCGTTGTTCGGGACCAACCTCTACGAGCAGTACTTC; CDR3 protein: CASSEALFGTNLYEQYF
clone size: .; J gene: TRBJ2-1; D gene: TRBD2; V gene: TRBV18; CDR3 length: 16; CDR3 DNA: TGTGCCAGCTCACCTAAAGCGGGAAGCTCCTACAATGAGCAGTTCTTC; CDR3 protein: CASSPKAGSSYNEQFF
clone size: .; J gene: TRBJ2-7; D gene: TRBD2; V gene: TRBV6-6; CDR3 length: 15; CDR3 DNA: TGTGCCAGCAGTTATGGCGGGAGGGGGTTCTACGAGCAGTACTTC; CDR3 protein: CASSYGGRGFYEQYF
clone size: few; J gene: TRBJ2-7; D gene: TRBD1; V gene: TRBV6-5; CDR3 length: 12; CDR3 DNA: TGTGCCAGCAGTTTCCCGGGACAGGAGCAGTACTTC; CDR3 protein: CASSFPGQEQYF
clone size: .; J gene: TRBJ2-1; D gene: .; V gene: TRBV6-5; CDR3 length: 13; CDR3 DNA: TGTGCCAGCAGTTACTCGACCGGGGCGGAGCAGTTCTTC; CDR3 protein: CASSYSTGAEQFF
clone size: .; J gene: TRBJ2-7; D gene: .; V gene: TRBV7-2; CDR3 length: 14; CDR3 DNA: TGTGCCAGCAGCTTATGGGCGGACTCCTACGAGCAGTACTTC; CDR3 protein: CASSLWADSYEQYF
clone size: .; J gene: TRBJ2-1; D gene: TRBD1; V gene: TRBV19; CDR3 length: 13; CDR3 DNA: TGTGCCAGTAGTCCAGACAGGGGGCGGGAGCAGTTCTTC; CDR3 protein: CASSPDRGREQFF
clone size: .; J gene: TRBJ2-3; D gene: .; V gene: TRBV20-1; CDR3 length: 11; CDR3 DNA: TGCAGTGCTCCCGAAACAGATACGCAGTATTTT; CDR3 protein: CSAPETDTQYF
clone size: .; J gene: TRBJ1-2; D gene: .; V gene: TRBV6-5; CDR3 length: 16; CDR3 DNA: TGTGCCAGCAGTTACTTTGAGGGGGAGTCTTCTAATGGCTACACCTTC; CDR3 protein: CASSYFEGESSNGYTF
clone size: .; J gene: TRBJ2-2; D gene: TRBD1; V gene: TRBV7-7; CDR3 length: 15; CDR3 DNA: TGTGCCAGCAGCTTAGGGGGACAGGGAACCGGGGAGCTGTTTTTT; CDR3 protein: CASSLGGQGTGELFF
clone size: .; J gene: TRBJ2-5; D gene: .; V gene: TRBV13; CDR3 length: 14; CDR3 DNA: TGTGCCAGCAGCTTACGAGGAGGGCAAGAGACCCAGTACTTC; CDR3 protein: CASSLRGGQETQYF
clone size: .; J gene: TRBJ2-7; D gene: .; V gene: TRBV7-9; CDR3 length: 16; CDR3 DNA: TGTGCCAGCAGCCCCCCCGCCGGGATCAACACCTACGAGCAGTACTTC; CDR3 protein: CASSPPAGINTYEQYF
clone size: once; J gene: TRBJ2-5; D gene: .; V gene: TRBV5-1; CDR3 length: 17; CDR3 DNA: TGCGCCAGCAGCCCAGGGGCAGGGAGTGGAACTTGGGAGACCCAGTACTTC; CDR3 protein: CASSPGAGSGTWETQYF
clone size: .; J gene: TRBJ2-7; D gene: .; V gene: TRBV29-1; CDR3 length: 13; CDR3 DNA: TGCAGCGTTGATAGTGAGGGCCGGTACGAGCAGTACTTC; CDR3 protein: CSVDSEGRYEQYF
clone size: .; J gene: TRBJ1-3; D gene: .; V gene: TRBV28; CDR3 length: 18; CDR3 DNA: TGTGCCAGCAGTTTCAGGCGCATTTTTGAGGGGGCTGGAAACACCATATATTTT; CDR3 protein: CASSFRRIFEGAGNTIYF
clone size: .; J gene: TRBJ2-7; D gene: .; V gene: TRBV2; CDR3 length: 14; CDR3 DNA: TGTGCCAGCACCGTCGGACTGGAAGCCTGGGAGCAGTACTTC; CDR3 protein: CASTVGLEAWEQYF
clone size: .; J gene: TRBJ2-7; D gene: .; V gene: TRBV6-1; CDR3 length: 14; CDR3 DNA: TGTGCCAGCAGTGCTTGGGGGTCGGGCTACGAGCAGTACTTC; CDR3 protein: CASSAWGSGYEQYF
clone size: .; J gene: TRBJ2-2; D gene: .; V gene: TRBV7-2; CDR3 length: 17; CDR3 DNA: TGTGCCAGCAGCGAGATTCGAGTCGTTAAAAACACCGGGGAGCTGTTTTTT; CDR3 protein: CASSEIRVVKNTGELFF
clone size: .; J gene: TRBJ1-2; D gene: .; V gene: TRBV9; CDR3 length: 11; CDR3 DNA: TGTGCCAGCAGCTCCCACGGTGGCTACACCTTC; CDR3 protein: CASSSHGGYTF
clone size: once; J gene: TRBJ2-7; D gene: TRBD2; V gene: TRBV27; CDR3 length: 15; CDR3 DNA: TGTGCCAGCAGCCTCGGTGGGCTAGCGGCTTACGAGCAGTACTTC; CDR3 protein: CASSLGGLAAYEQYF
clone size: .; J gene: TRBJ2-7; D gene: TRBD2; V gene: TRBV27; CDR3 length: 14; CDR3 DNA: TGTGCCAGCAGTGGGGCTAGCGGTAGGTACGAGCAGTACTTC; CDR3 protein: CASSGASGRYEQYF
clone size: .; J gene: TRBJ2-7; D gene: .; V gene: TRBV19; CDR3 length: 15; CDR3 DNA: TGTGCCAGTAGTATTGATGACGGCGGAGGTTACGAGCAGTACTTC; CDR3 protein: CASSIDDGGGYEQYF
clone size: .; J gene: TRBJ2-3; D gene: TRBD2; V gene: TRBV9; CDR3 length: 14; CDR3 DNA: TGTGCCAGCAATGTTGCGGGAGTAGCAGATACGCAGTATTTT; CDR3 protein: CASNVAGVADTQYF
clone size: .; J gene: TRBJ1-5; D gene: .; V gene: TRBV27; CDR3 length: 14; CDR3 DNA: TGTGCCAGCAGTTTATATCGGACAGACCAGCCCCAGCATTTT; CDR3 protein: CASSLYRTDQPQHF
clone size: .; J gene: TRBJ2-5; D gene: TRBD2; V gene: TRBV5-4; CDR3 length: 15; CDR3 DNA: TGTGCCAGCAGCTTGGTTGTAGCGGGAAGGGAGACCCAGTACTTC; CDR3 protein: CASSLVVAGRETQYF
clone size: .; J gene: TRBJ2-2; D gene: TRBD2; V gene: TRBV18; CDR3 length: 16; CDR3 DNA: TGTGCCAGCTCACCGTTTGGACTAGGCTCTACCGGGGAGCTGTTTTTT; CDR3 protein: CASSPFGLGSTGELFF
clone size: .; J gene: TRBJ2-5; D gene: .; V gene: TRBV7-6; CDR3 length: 13; CDR3 DNA: TGTGCCAGCAGCCCCAACTCTCAAGAGACCCAGTACTTC; CDR3 protein: CASSPNSQETQYF
clone size: .; J gene: TRBJ2-1; D gene: TRBD2; V gene: TRBV7-2; CDR3 length: 17; CDR3 DNA: TGTGCCAGCAGCTTGCGTCTAGCGGGAGTTTCCTACAATGAGCAGTTCTTC; CDR3 protein: CASSLRLAGVSYNEQFF
clone size: .; J gene: TRBJ2-2; D gene: .; V gene: TRBV30; CDR3 length: 12; CDR3 DNA: TGTGCCTGGTCGTTTTGGGCCGGGGAGCTGTTTTTT; CDR3 protein: CAWSFWAGELFF
clone size: .; J gene: TRBJ2-1; D gene: .; V gene: TRBV5-1; CDR3 length: 15; CDR3 DNA: TGCGCCAGCAGCTCATCCGGGACAACGTATAATGAGCAGTTCTTC; CDR3 protein: CASSSSGTTYNEQFF
clone size: .; J gene: TRBJ1-4; D gene: TRBD1; V gene: TRBV7-9; CDR3 length: 16; CDR3 DNA: TGTGCCAGCAGACTACTGACGGGACAGCCATATGAAAAACTGTTTTTT; CDR3 protein: CASRLLTGQPYEKLFF
clone size: .; J gene: TRBJ2-1; D gene: .; V gene: TRBV6-6; CDR3 length: 12; CDR3 DNA: TGTGCCAGCAGTTGGGTTTTAACGGGGCAGTTCTTC; CDR3 protein: CASSWVLTGQFF
clone size: .; J gene: TRBJ1-2; D gene: .; V gene: TRBV6-6; CDR3 length: 13; CDR3 DNA: TGTGCCAGCACCCCGGCAACATTCTATGGCTACACCTTC; CDR3 protein: CASTPATFYGYTF
clone size: .; J gene: TRBJ2-5; D gene: .; V gene: TRBV29-1; CDR3 length: 12; CDR3 DNA: TGCAGCGTTACGGACAGCCAAGAGACCCAGTACTTC; CDR3 protein: CSVTDSQETQYF
clone size: .; J gene: TRBJ2-7; D gene: .; V gene: TRBV5-4; CDR3 length: 16; CDR3 DNA: TGTGCCAGCAGCCAGGGTGGGCAGGCGAGCTCCTACGAGCAGTACTTC; CDR3 protein: CASSQGGQASSYEQYF
clone size: .; J gene: TRBJ2-1; D gene: .; V gene: TRBV9; CDR3 length: 16; CDR3 DNA: TGTGCCAGCAGCGTAGATGAAGCGGTATCCTACAATGAGCAGTTCTTC; CDR3 protein: CASSVDEAVSYNEQFF
clone size: .; J gene: TRBJ2-7; D gene: .; V gene: TRBV7-9; CDR3 length: 13; CDR3 DNA: TGTGCCAGCAGCCAGGGGCTCTCCTACGAGCAGTACTTC; CDR3 protein: CASSQGLSYEQYF
clone size: .; J gene: TRBJ1-4; D gene: .; V gene: TRBV7-9; CDR3 length: 15; CDR3 DNA: TGTGCCAGCAGCCATAATCGACAGGTGGATGAAAAACTGTTTTTT; CDR3 protein: CASSHNRQVDEKLFF
clone size: .; J gene: TRBJ2-1; D gene: .; V gene: TRBV29-1; CDR3 length: 17; CDR3 DNA: TGCAGCGTTGAAACAGGGTGGGTCGAAAGCTCCTACAATGAGCAGTTCTTC; CDR3 protein: CSVETGWVESSYNEQFF
clone size: .; J gene: TRBJ2-7; D gene: .; V gene: TRBV5-1; CDR3 length: 15; CDR3 DNA: TGCGCCAGCAGCTCACAGGGCACCTCCTCCTACGAGCAGTACTTC; CDR3 protein: CASSSQGTSSYEQYF
clone size: .; J gene: TRBJ2-7; D gene: .; V gene: TRBV5-1; CDR3 length: 15; CDR3 DNA: TGCGCCAGCATTCAGACAAGGGCAGGGCAATACGAGCAGTACTTC; CDR3 protein: CASIQTRAGQYEQYF
clone size: .; J gene: TRBJ2-5; D gene: TRBD2; V gene: TRBV11-2; CDR3 length: 19; CDR3 DNA: TGTGCCAGCAGCTTAGGGTTCCCTAGAGCAGCGGGGGACCAAGAGACCCAGTACTTC; CDR3 protein: CASSLGFPRAAGDQETQYF
clone size: .; J gene: TRBJ2-7; D gene: .; V gene: TRBV20-1; CDR3 length: 11; CDR3 DNA: TGCAGTGCTAGAGATGAGTACGAGCAGTACTTC; CDR3 protein: CSARDEYEQYF